One and the same sample provided the 29 T cell receptor beta chains below, sequenced in a study of blood T cell repertoires in COVID-19. Profiling relied on immunoSEQ multiplex PCR, and the TCRdb table lists in-frame clones only, not all of them. The sample includes a few hundred thousand clones, around 92% of them seen just once. What was sequenced was peripheral blood. The origin of the receptors is a person aged 18 to 30 with COVID-19, enrolled during active disease.

V and J are TRBV19 and TRBJ2-6; D is undetermined. The germline CDR1 and CDR2 sequences are LNHDA and SQIVND (reference sequence). CDR3 size: 19 residues. Trimming pared 6 bases from V and 4 bases from J, leaving 25 bases between. DNA of the CDR3: TGTGCCAGTAGCACCCCCCAGCGCAACCTACTCGGGGGGGCCAACGTCCTGACTTTC. Amino acids: CASSTPQRNLLGGANVLTF.

The chain has TRBV6-5 and TRBJ1-5; tentatively, D is TRBD1 (5 bases). This CDR3 spans 13 amino acids. With 5 bases removed from V and 9 bases from J, the gap between germline ends came to 14 bases. CDR1 MNHEY and CDR2 SVGAGI come from the germline V gene. CDR3 loop: CASSPGGVVPQHF. The CDR3 coding sequence is TGTGCCAGCAGTCCGGGAGGGGTAGTGCCCCAGCATTTT.

The chain's CDR3 is CASSLKQGDWQYTGELFF. CDR3 in DNA: TGTGCCAGCAGCCTTAAGCAAGGGGACTGGCAATACACCGGGGAGCTGTTTTTT. The gene calls are TRBV11-2 and TRBJ2-2; TRBD2 is a possible D gene (6 bases). Germline CDR1 SGHAT, CDR2 FQNNGV. The CDR3 sequence is 18 residues long. V lost 5 bases, J lost 3 bases, and 22 bases lay in between.

This clone appeared once. J is TRBJ2-3 and V is TRBV6-6, with TRBD2 matching over 8 bases. The CDR3 loop spans 15 amino acids. Germline trimming cut 6 bases from V and 0 bases from J; bases unmatched to any gene: 5. CDR1 is MNHNY and CDR2 is SVGAGI in the germline V gene (reference sequence). The CDR3 nucleotides read TGTGCCAGCAGCCGAGGACTAGCTAGCACAGATACGCAGTATTTT. Encoded protein: CASSRGLASTDTQYF.

This clone was observed a handful of times. The V call is TRBV2, the J call TRBJ1-5; TRBD1 agrees at 7 bases. CDR1 is SNHLY and CDR2 is FYNNEI in the germline V gene. Losses at the gene ends were 4 bases for V and 0 bases for J; bases not matched to a gene: 6. This CDR3 spans 16 amino acids. CDR3 loop: CASSGGTVYSNQPQHF. CDR3 coding DNA: TGTGCCAGCAGTGGTGGGACAGTATATAGCAATCAGCCCCAGCATTTT.

V and J are TRBV4-1 and TRBJ1-2; a weak D match, TRBD1 (5 bases). CDR3 size: 14 residues. With 3 bases removed from V and 4 bases from J, the gap between germline ends came to 12 bases. Germline V lookup: CDR1 MGHRA, CDR2 YSYEKL. The CDR3 reads CASSQAQEIYGYTF. The CDR3 coding sequence is TGCGCCAGCAGCCAGGCACAGGAGATCTATGGCTACACCTTC.

The chain carries TRBV5-6 and TRBJ2-2; TRBD1 matches 7 bases. Per the germline V gene, CDR1 is SGHDT and CDR2 is YYEEEE. With 4 bases clipped from V and 13 bases from J, the junction kept 13 bases outside the gene matches. The CDR3 runs to 14 residues. The CDR3 DNA sequence: TGTGCCAGCAGCAAGGGGGCCCCCACTAGACGGCTGTTTTTT. Translating gives CASSKGAPTRRLFF. Using reference TRBV5-6 and TRBJ2-2 for the parts outside the CDR3, the full variable domain is DAGVTQSPTHLIKTRGQQVTLRCSPKSGHDTVSWYQQALGQGPQFIFQYYEEEERQRGNFPDRFSGHQFPNYSSELNVNALLLGDSALYLCASSKGAPTRRLFFGEGSRLTVL.

This chain connects TRBV28 to TRBJ2-7, with 7 bases fitting TRBD2. The CDR3 is 15 residues long. CDR1 is MDHEN and CDR2 is SYDVKM in the germline V gene. V lost 5 bases to trimming and J lost 3 bases; unmatched junction nucleotides: 10. CDR3 region: CASSPYISGGYEQYF. In DNA form, the CDR3 reads TGTGCCAGCAGTCCTTATATCTCGGGGGGCTACGAGCAGTACTTC. Full variable domain (rest looked up from reference TRBV28 and TRBJ2-7): DVKVTQSSRYLVKRTGEKVFLECVQDMDHENMFWYRQDPGLGLRLIYFSYDVKMKEKGDIPEGYSVSREKKERFSLILESASTNQTSMYLCASSPYISGGYEQYFGPGTRLTVT.

This sequence joins TRBV7-3 and TRBJ1-1; TRBD1 is a possible D gene (6 bases). Germline loops: CDR1 SGHTA, CDR2 FQGTGA. Trimming removed 4 bases from V and 4 bases from J, with 16 bases in between. The CDR3 runs 15 residues. The CDR3 protein is CASSSEGRGLTEAFF. For the CDR3, the DNA is TGTGCCAGCAGCTCCGAAGGGCGGGGGCTCACTGAAGCTTTCTTT.

The chain joins TRBV11-2 to TRBJ2-3; D perhaps matches TRBD2 (6 bases). The CDR3 runs 17 residues. Germline V lookup: CDR1 SGHAT, CDR2 FQNNGV. Trimming shortened V by 5 bases and J by 1 base, and 19 bases separated the two germline ends. The CDR3 DNA reads as TGTGCCAGCAGCCGCTCGGGCGGGAACATTGGCACAGATACGCAGTATTTT. It yields the protein CASSRSGGNIGTDTQYF.

CDR3 amino acids: CASSLLSSALGHTDTQYF. The CDR3 nucleotides read TGTGCCAGCAGTTTACTCTCTTCCGCCCTGGGGCACACAGATACGCAGTATTTT. The chain uses TRBV28 and TRBJ2-3; TRBD1 might be the D (5 bases). Per germline, CDR1 MDHEN and CDR2 SYDVKM. The CDR3 runs to 18 residues. V lost 2 bases, J lost 2 bases, and 20 bases lay in between.

The J gene is TRBJ2-3, the V gene TRBV5-4, with TRBD1 identical over 11 bases. This CDR3 contains 16 residues. Germline V lookup: CDR1 SGHNT, CDR2 YYREEE (reference sequence). J gave up 0 bases and V 4 bases, and 4 bases lay outside the gene matches. In DNA form, the CDR3 reads TGTGCCAGCAGCGGCGGGACAGGGGGTAGCACAGATACGCAGTATTTT. Encoded protein: CASSGGTGGSTDTQYF.

V and J are TRBV24-1 and TRBJ2-5, with TRBD2 matching over 10 bases. Germline trimming cut 10 bases from V and 5 bases from J; bases unmatched to any gene: 12. Germline V gives CDR1 KGHDR, CDR2 SFDVKD. This CDR3 contains 15 residues. The DNA of the CDR3 is TGTGCCACGTCGGAGTCTAGCGGGAGTATGGAGACCCAGTACTTC. Residues: CATSESSGSMETQYF.

The chain combines TRBV25-1 with TRBJ1-1, with no clear D. The CDR3 consists of 13 residues. CDR1 and CDR2 from the germline V gene are MGHDK and SYGVNS. Trimming took off 0 bases at V and 5 bases at J, with 7 bases between the two ends. The CDR3 is CASSEYRGTEAFF. For the CDR3, the DNA is TGTGCCAGCAGTGAATATCGGGGAACTGAAGCTTTCTTT.

The chain carries TRBV24-1 and TRBJ2-1; a weak D match, TRBD2 (6 bases). The CDR3 sequence is 15 residues long. Trimming left V 3 bases short and J 11 bases short, with 19 bases between. CDR1 and CDR2 from the germline V gene are KGHDR and SFDVKD. CDR3 DNA sequence: TGTGCCACCAGTGATGCCATACGGGGGACTCAGAAGCAGTTCTTC. Protein product: CATSDAIRGTQKQFF.

This chain joins TRBV7-2 and TRBJ2-7; 8 nucleotides agree with TRBD2. This CDR3 is 15 amino acids long. The V segment lost 6 bases and the J segment 0 bases; nucleotides outside the gene matches: 7. Germline V lookup: CDR1 SGHTA, CDR2 FQGNSA. CDR3 sequence reads: CASRVSGVSSYEQYF. The CDR3 DNA reads TGTGCCAGCAGAGTTAGCGGGGTAAGCTCCTACGAGCAGTACTTC.

The J gene is TRBJ2-1, the V gene TRBV10-3; a weak D match, TRBD2 (5 bases). Trimming took off 3 bases at V and 6 bases at J, with 18 bases between the two ends. CDR1 is ENHRY, CDR2 SYGVKD, per germline. This CDR3 has 16 amino acids. The CDR3 DNA follows: TGTGCCATCAGTGATTATGAAAAATCTGGAGGCAATGAGCAGTTCTTC. It yields the protein CAISDYEKSGGNEQFF.

This chain joins TRBV28 and TRBJ2-3, with D possibly TRBD2 on 5 matching bases. This CDR3 is built from 13 residues. CDR1 is MDHEN and CDR2 is SYDVKM in the germline V gene. V was cut by 1 base and J by 6 bases, with 8 bases left in between. The CDR3 spells CASSLLGDDTQYF. The CDR3 region has the DNA TGTGCCAGCAGTTTATTGGGAGATGATACGCAGTATTTT.

This clone appeared once. The chain is built from TRBV5-1 and TRBJ1-5; D remains ambiguous. Germline V gene sequence: CDR1 SGHRS, CDR2 YFSETQ. This CDR3 contains 14 residues. V was pared by 0 bases and J by 3 bases, with 7 bases between. This CDR3 is CASSLDGVNQPQHF. The CDR3 region has the DNA TGCGCCAGCAGCTTGGACGGGGTCAATCAGCCCCAGCATTTT. The variable domain in full, completed from reference TRBV5-1 and TRBJ1-5, reads KAGVTQTPRYLIKTRGQQVTLSCSPISGHRSVSWYQQTPGQGLQFLFEYFSETQRNKGNFPGRFSGRQFSNSRSEMNVSTLELGDSALYLCASSLDGVNQPQHFGDGTRLSIL.

The chain links TRBV5-1 to TRBJ2-5; TRBD2 might be the D (6 bases). The CDR3 covers 14 residues. V was pared by 3 bases and J by 5 bases, with 14 bases between. The V gene's germline CDR1 is SGHRS and CDR2 YFSETQ. The CDR3 is CASSSGDGGETQYF. The CDR3 region has the DNA TGCGCCAGCAGCTCGGGGGATGGCGGGGAGACCCAGTACTTC.

The CDR3 loop is CAISGQREGLDTQYF. The CDR3 DNA reads TGTGCCATCAGTGGTCAGCGGGAGGGCCTTGATACGCAGTATTTT. This sequence joins TRBV10-3 and TRBJ2-3; 10 bases match TRBD2. CDR3 length equals 15 residues. V shed 4 bases and J 6 bases; nucleotides not matched to a gene: 7. CDR1 is ENHRY and CDR2 is SYGVKD in the germline V gene.

This clone was seen a single time. The chain employs TRBV27 and TRBJ2-2; 9 bases are shared with TRBD1. The CDR3 runs to 14 residues. Losses at the gene ends were 5 bases for V and 4 bases for J; bases not matched to a gene: 2. From germline, CDR1 is MNHEY and CDR2 SMNVEV (reference sequence). The CDR3 sequence: CASSVQGATGELFF. In DNA form, the CDR3 reads TGTGCCAGCAGTGTACAGGGGGCCACCGGGGAGCTGTTTTTT.

This chain joins TRBV5-1 and TRBJ1-2, with TRBD1 matching 9 bases. V shed 0 bases and J 7 bases; nucleotides not matched to a gene: 4. In germline, CDR1 is SGHRS, CDR2 YFSETQ. CDR3 size: 14 residues. CDR3 sequence (DNA): TGCGCCAGCAGCTTGGGGGACAGGGCGGTTGGCTACACCTTC. The encoded protein is CASSLGDRAVGYTF.

This CDR3 reads CATSDGGTGNTGELFF. The CDR3 region has the DNA TGTGCCACCAGTGACGGGGGGACAGGGAACACCGGGGAGCTGTTTTTT. The chain uses TRBV24-1 and TRBJ2-2, with a possible D match to TRBD1 (8 bases). V was trimmed by 4 bases and J by 1 base, leaving 12 bases between them. Germline V gene data show CDR1 as KGHDR and CDR2 as SFDVKD. The CDR3 consists of 16 residues.

The chain has TRBV7-3 and TRBJ2-2, with 7 bases that match TRBD1. The CDR3 loop spans 15 amino acids. Trimming took 5 bases from V and 1 from J; bases not matched to a gene: 4. Germline V gene sequence: CDR1 SGHTA, CDR2 FQGTGA. CDR3: CASSRGQKNTGELFF. The CDR3 region has the DNA TGTGCCAGCAGCCGGGGACAGAAGAACACCGGGGAGCTGTTTTTT.

J is TRBJ2-2 and V is TRBV7-2, with a tentative D call TRBD2 (6 bases). CDR3 length equals 17 residues. V was trimmed by 5 bases and J by 4 bases, leaving 20 bases between them. Looked up from germline, CDR1 is SGHTA and CDR2 is FQGNSA. In nucleotides, the CDR3 is TGTGCCAGCAGCCCCGGTAGCCGGAGGGCCAGCACCGGGGAGCTGTTTTTT. Its protein product is CASSPGSRRASTGELFF. The full variable domain, its missing parts supplied by reference TRBV7-2 and TRBJ2-2, is GAGVSQSPSNKVTEKGKDVELRCDPISGHTALYWYRQSLGQGLEFLIYFQGNSAPDKSGLPSDRFSAERTGGSVSTLTIQRTQQEDSAVYLCASSPGSRRASTGELFFGEGSRLTVL.

J is TRBJ2-7 and V is TRBV4-1, with no clear D. Germline-derived CDR1 and CDR2 are MGHRA and YSYEKL. V was trimmed by 3 bases and J by 3 bases, leaving 6 bases between them. The CDR3 sequence is 12 residues long. CDR3 protein: CASSQNNYEQYF. Written as DNA, the CDR3 is TGCGCCAGCAGCCAGAACAACTACGAGCAGTACTTC.

The V call is TRBV4-3, the J call TRBJ2-1; D is unresolved. The V end was cut by 2 bases, the J end by 4 bases, with 6 bases between. The V gene's germline CDR1 is LGHNA and CDR2 YSLEER. The CDR3 is 13 residues long. The CDR3 loop reads CASSQLVYNEQFF. CDR3 in DNA: TGCGCCAGCAGCCAATTAGTTTACAATGAGCAGTTCTTC.

This chain links TRBV7-2 with TRBJ2-3; 8 nucleotides align to TRBD2. The V gene's germline CDR1 is SGHTA and CDR2 FQGNSA. CDR3 length: 16 residues. Trimming at V came to 1 base and at J to 3 bases, leaving 6 bases not matched to a gene. Written as DNA, the CDR3 is TGTGCCAGCAGCTTAGTTTCGGGAGGGAGGACAGATACGCAGTATTTT. It yields the protein CASSLVSGGRTDTQYF.